Below are 26 T cell receptor beta chains sequenced from a single sample in a study of blood T cells in healthy people across ages. A J-beta primer mix and a sample-barcoded 5' primer were used in a second PCR of roughly 7 to 12 cycles. One entry per CDR3 protein, called by TCRdb with MiXCR from the 5' RACE reads. Among roughly 1.5 million distinct CDR3 sequences listed, roughly two fifths were seen once. The sequenced sample consisted of blood. The receptor source for this set is a woman younger than 30 in good health.

The chain uses TRBV7-2 and TRBJ2-7; 7 positions match TRBD2. This CDR3 is built from 15 residues. With 5 bases clipped from V and 2 bases from J, the junction kept 9 bases outside the gene matches. Looked up from germline, CDR1 is SGHTA and CDR2 is FQGNSA. This CDR3 is CASSPQRGAPYEQYF. CDR3 in DNA: TGTGCCAGCAGCCCACAGCGGGGAGCCCCCTACGAGCAGTACTTC.

CDR3 nucleotides: TGTGCCAGCAGCCTGACAGGGCATAGCAATCAGCCCCAGCATTTT. It translates to CASSLTGHSNQPQHF. V gene TRBV7-2 combines with J gene TRBJ1-5; TRBD1 aligns across 7 bases. The CDR3 totals 15 residues. J was trimmed by 0 bases and V by 5 bases; bases with no gene match: 4. The germline V gene has CDR1 SGHTA and CDR2 FQGNSA.

The chain is built from TRBV14 and TRBJ2-3; 13 positions agree with TRBD2. The V gene's germline CDR1 is SGHDN and CDR2 FVKESK. J was trimmed by 2 bases and V by 2 bases; bases with no gene match: 7. The length of the CDR3 is 18 residues. DNA for the CDR3: TGTGCCAGCAGCCAACCCCGCGGGACTAGCGGGGTCACAGATACGCAGTATTTT. Its protein is CASSQPRGTSGVTDTQYF.

The chain carries TRBV4-2 and TRBJ1-2; 7 bases are a match to TRBD1. This CDR3 is built from 14 residues. Trimming took 0 bases from V and 6 from J; bases not matched to a gene: 4. Germline loops: CDR1 LGHNA, CDR2 YNFKEQ. The CDR3: CASSQDGTVNGYTF. The DNA for the CDR3 is TGTGCCAGCAGCCAAGATGGGACAGTTAATGGCTACACCTTC.

V and J are TRBV4-1 and TRBJ2-1; D not certain. Between the trimmed V and J ends, which lost 4 bases and 0 bases, there was a span of 16 bases. The CDR3 runs to 17 residues. Germline CDR1 reads MGHRA; CDR2 reads YSYEKL. The CDR3 here is CASSPRPRQVSYNEQFF. The CDR3 DNA reads as TGCGCCAGCAGCCCCCGACCAAGGCAGGTCTCCTACAATGAGCAGTTCTTC.

The chain employs TRBV20-1 and TRBJ2-1, with 10 bases aligning to TRBD2. This CDR3 is built from 17 residues. V dropped 4 bases and J dropped 4; count of bases not matched to a gene: 13. Germline V gene lookup returns CDR1 DFQATT and CDR2 SNEGSKA (reference sequence). The CDR3 sequence is CSANPTWTSGVYNEQFF. For the CDR3, the DNA is TGCAGTGCTAACCCCACTTGGACTAGCGGAGTGTACAATGAGCAGTTCTTC.

This clonotype turned up a few times. The chain links TRBV12-3 or TRBV12-4 to TRBJ1-1; D might be TRBD1 (5 bases). V lost 4 bases and J lost 0, with 9 bases in between. The CDR3 is 14 residues long. Written as DNA, the CDR3 is TGTGCCAGCAGTTGGGGCCTAATGAACACTGAAGCTTTCTTT. Translating gives CASSWGLMNTEAFF.

As for this clonotype: A much more abundant neighbour one base away suggests this may be a read error. V gene TRBV12-3 or TRBV12-4 combines with J gene TRBJ2-5; D gene uncertain. The DNA end lines up better with TRBJ2-7; the J call may be wrong. There are 14 residues in the CDR3. Here the CDR3 DNA reads TGTGCCAGCAGTTTAGCCGGTATATCCCCCGAGCAGTACTTC. It translates to CASSLAGISPEQYF.

V and J are TRBV30 and TRBJ2-2; perhaps TRBD1 as D (6 bases). CDR1 GTSNPN and CDR2 SVGIG come from the germline V gene (reference sequence). The CDR3 is 12 residues long. V lost 4 bases and J lost 5, with 8 bases in between. The CDR3 DNA reads TGTGCCTGGACGAGGGGGACCGGGGAGCTGTTTTTT. This gives the protein CAWTRGTGELFF.

This clonotype was seen only a few times. The chain carries TRBV27 and TRBJ2-7; TRBD1 matches at 9 bases. The length of the CDR3 is 12 residues. V shed 8 bases and J 3 bases; nucleotides not matched to a gene: 2. Per germline, CDR1 MNHEY and CDR2 SMNVEV (reference sequence). The CDR3 loop reads CASGTGHYEQYF. CDR3 in DNA: TGTGCCAGCGGGACAGGGCACTACGAGCAGTACTTC.

The J gene is TRBJ2-3, the V gene TRBV6-5, with TRBD1 as a possible D gene (6 bases). This CDR3 has 16 residues. Germline CDR1 reads MNHEY; CDR2 reads SVGAGI. Trimming shortened V by 7 bases and J by 0 bases, and 17 bases separated the two germline ends. In DNA form, the CDR3 reads TGTGCCAGCAACCTCCTCGGACAGTTTAGCACAGATACGCAGTATTTT. Translating gives CASNLLGQFSTDTQYF.

J is TRBJ1-5 and V is TRBV27; no firm D call. This CDR3 region has 16 residues. The V end lost 2 bases, the J end lost 0 bases, and 11 bases lay between the germline ends. Germline loops: CDR1 MNHEY, CDR2 SMNVEV (reference sequence). CDR3: CASSLMAGLSNQPQHF. CDR3 nucleotides: TGTGCCAGCAGTTTAATGGCGGGTCTTAGCAATCAGCCCCAGCATTTT.

J is TRBJ2-2 and V is TRBV6-5; TRBD1 matches 9 bases. The CDR3 runs to 17 residues. The germline V gene encodes CDR1 MNHEY and CDR2 SVGAGI. Germline trimming cut 2 bases from V and 4 bases from J; bases unmatched to any gene: 8. The CDR3 sequence is CASSYAAGTGITGELFF. CDR3 DNA: TGTGCCAGCAGTTACGCCGCCGGGACAGGGATCACCGGGGAGCTGTTTTTT.

The rearrangement links TRBV7-9 to TRBJ2-7; 9 nucleotides line up with TRBD1. V was clipped by 4 bases and J by 5 bases; unmatched bases: 6. The CDR3 is 14 amino acids. CDR1 SEHNR and CDR2 FQNEAQ come from the germline V gene (reference sequence). CDR3 in DNA: TGTGCCAGCAGCTGGGACAGGGAACACAACGAGCAGTACTTC. Amino acid sequence: CASSWDREHNEQYF.

This chain's CDR3 is CASSLDRQGPDTQYF. DNA of the CDR3: TGTGCCAGCAGCTTAGATCGGCAGGGCCCAGATACGCAGTATTTT. The chain couples TRBV7-9 to TRBJ2-3; possible D gene TRBD1, 5 bases. Germline CDR1 and CDR2: SEHNR and FQNEAQ (reference sequence). CDR3 size: 15 residues. V lost 1 base and J lost 4, with 12 bases in between.

This clonotype was recorded at least ten times. This chain uses TRBV7-3 with TRBJ2-3, with unresolved D. The ends were cut back, 4 bases at V and 6 bases at J, with 8 bases in the middle. This CDR3 region has 12 residues. CDR1 is SGHTA and CDR2 is FQGTGA in the germline V gene. The CDR3 reads CASSSLGDTQYF. Here the CDR3 DNA reads TGTGCCAGCAGCTCTCTCGGGGATACGCAGTATTTT.

The chain combines TRBV7-8 with TRBJ1-1; D gene ambiguous. The CDR3 spans 14 residues. The V gene's germline CDR1 is SGHVS and CDR2 FQNEAQ. V was clipped by 1 base and J by 5 bases, with 11 bases between them. The CDR3, as DNA: TGTGCCAGCAGCTTAGTCGGGGAATGGACTGAAGCTTTCTTT. Amino acids: CASSLVGEWTEAFF.

CDR3 amino acids: CSAKDGLAGVQETQYF. For the CDR3, the DNA is TGCAGTGCCAAAGACGGCCTAGCGGGGGTACAAGAGACCCAGTACTTC. The genes are TRBV20-1 and TRBJ2-5; 10 bases align to TRBD2. CDR3 length: 16 amino acids. Germline CDR1 DFQATT, CDR2 SNEGSKA (reference sequence). Unmatched junction bases numbered 12, after V lost 6 bases and J lost 2 bases.

The table lists this clonotype with a few counts. The V gene is TRBV29-1, the J gene TRBJ2-1; 13 nucleotides agree with TRBD2. Trimming cost V 0 bases and J 3 bases; bases outside gene matches: 2. Per the germline V gene, CDR1 is SQVTM and CDR2 is ANQGSEA. This CDR3 is 16 amino acids long. CDR3 in amino acids: CSVEDTSGRVYNEQFF. The CDR3 bases are TGCAGCGTTGAAGACACTAGCGGGAGGGTCTACAATGAGCAGTTCTTC.

The CDR3 region has the DNA TGTGCCAGCAGTTATTCCGGACAGGGGGCTATTGGCTACACCTTC. Protein sequence: CASSYSGQGAIGYTF. The rearrangement uses TRBV6-2 or TRBV6-3 and TRBJ1-2; 11 nucleotides agree with TRBD1. V lost 3 bases to trimming and J lost 7 bases; unmatched junction nucleotides: 7. The CDR3 has 15 amino acids. Germline CDR1 reads MNHEY; CDR2 reads SVGEGT.

The chain has TRBV10-3 and TRBJ2-1; 9 nucleotides agree with TRBD1. The CDR3 consists of 16 residues. CDR1 is ENHRY, CDR2 SYGVKD, per germline. Trimming at V came to 7 bases and at J to 8 bases, leaving 15 bases not matched to a gene. The CDR3 DNA follows: TGTGCCATCAATCCCTCCGGACAGGGGCTTTCGGATGAGCAGTTCTTC. The encoded protein is CAINPSGQGLSDEQFF.

The rearrangement joins TRBV14 to TRBJ1-1; a possible D gene is TRBD1 (5 bases). The germline V gene encodes CDR1 SGHDN and CDR2 FVKESK. The CDR3 covers 16 residues. V lost 0 bases and J lost 0, with 11 bases in between. CDR3 in DNA: TGTGCCAGCAGCCAAGATTGGGGGACGTTGAACACTGAAGCTTTCTTT. Residues: CASSQDWGTLNTEAFF. The full variable domain, its missing parts supplied by reference TRBV14 and TRBJ1-1, is EAGVTQFPSHSVIEKGQTVTLRCDPISGHDNLYWYRRVMGKEIKFLLHFVKESKQDESGMPNNRFLAERTGGTYSTLKVQPAELEDSGVYFCASSQDWGTLNTEAFFGQGTRLTVV.

The chain combines TRBV29-1 with TRBJ1-5; 9 nucleotides align to TRBD1. After removal of 4 bases from V and 7 bases from J, the junction contained 8 bases not matched to a gene. Looked up from germline, CDR1 is SQVTM and CDR2 is ANQGSEA. The CDR3 consists of 14 residues. CDR3 sequence reads: CSVGTGQGPQPQHF. CDR3 DNA sequence: TGCAGCGTTGGTACGGGACAGGGCCCCCAGCCCCAGCATTTT.

At least ten counts were recorded for this clonotype. The chain employs TRBV4-1 and TRBJ2-7, with D possibly TRBD1 on 6 matching bases. Looked up from germline, CDR1 is MGHRA and CDR2 is YSYEKL. The CDR3 spans 15 residues. Trimming shortened V by 1 base and J by 2 bases, and 12 bases separated the two germline ends. The CDR3 is CASSQVTGWTYEQYF. CDR3 DNA: TGCGCCAGCAGCCAAGTCACAGGGTGGACCTACGAGCAGTACTTC.

This clonotype occurred a few times. The rearrangement joins TRBV7-8 to TRBJ2-1, with 9 bases aligning to TRBD1. V was clipped by 1 base and J by 9 bases; unmatched bases: 7. This CDR3 spans 15 amino acids. Germline CDR1 reads SGHVS; CDR2 reads FQNEAQ. The CDR3 is CASSLVGQGDPEQFF. The DNA for the CDR3 is TGTGCCAGCAGCTTAGTGGGACAGGGTGATCCTGAGCAGTTCTTC. The variable domain in full, with the rest retrieved from reference TRBV7-8 and TRBJ2-1, is GAGVSQSPRYKVAKRGQDVALRCDPISGHVSLFWYQQALGQGPEFLTYFQNEAQLDKSGLPSDRFFAERPEGSVSTLKIQRTQQEDSAVYLCASSLVGQGDPEQFFGPGTRLTVL.

The rearrangement joins TRBV4-2 to TRBJ1-6, with D uncertain. V lost 2 bases and J 8 bases, leaving 10 bases between the germline ends. Germline V lookup: CDR1 LGHNA, CDR2 YNFKEQ. CDR3 length equals 14 residues. The CDR3, as DNA: TGTGCCAGCAGCCAACCCATGGGAGATTCACCCCTCCACTTT. Its translation: CASSQPMGDSPLHF.